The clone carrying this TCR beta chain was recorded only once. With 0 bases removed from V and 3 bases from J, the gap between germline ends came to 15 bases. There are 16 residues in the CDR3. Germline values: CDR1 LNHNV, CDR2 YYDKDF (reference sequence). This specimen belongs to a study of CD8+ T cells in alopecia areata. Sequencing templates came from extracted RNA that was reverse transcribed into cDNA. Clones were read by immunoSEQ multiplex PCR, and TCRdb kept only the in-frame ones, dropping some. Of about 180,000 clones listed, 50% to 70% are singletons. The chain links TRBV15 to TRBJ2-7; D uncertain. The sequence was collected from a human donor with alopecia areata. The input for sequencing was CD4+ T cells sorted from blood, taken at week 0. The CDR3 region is CATSRDLRSTDYEQYF. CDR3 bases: TGTGCCACCAGCAGAGATCTCCGGAGTACAGACTACGAGCAGTACTTC.